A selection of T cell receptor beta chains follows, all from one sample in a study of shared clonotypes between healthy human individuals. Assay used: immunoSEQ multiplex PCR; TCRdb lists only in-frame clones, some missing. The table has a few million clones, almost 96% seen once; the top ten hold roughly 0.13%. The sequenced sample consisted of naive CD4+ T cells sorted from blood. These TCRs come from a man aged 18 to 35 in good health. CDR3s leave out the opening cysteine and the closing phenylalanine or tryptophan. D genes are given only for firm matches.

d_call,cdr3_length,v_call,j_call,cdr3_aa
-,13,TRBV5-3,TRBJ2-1,ARSFSRSAYNEQF
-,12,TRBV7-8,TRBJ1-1,ASSLNELSSKAF
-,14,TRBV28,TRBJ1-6,ASLYGGSSYNSPLH
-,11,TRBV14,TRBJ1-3,ASSHTGGNTIY
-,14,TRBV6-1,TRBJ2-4,ASSGSDRVAKNIQY
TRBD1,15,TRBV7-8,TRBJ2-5,ASSLGKGTGGWETQY
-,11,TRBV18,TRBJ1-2,ASSPASLYGYT
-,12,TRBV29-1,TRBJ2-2,SVRGTSNTGELF
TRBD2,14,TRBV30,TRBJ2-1,AWSVPTRTSTNEQF
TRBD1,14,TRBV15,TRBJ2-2,ATSRDQGASTGELF
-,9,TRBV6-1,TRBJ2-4,ASSDQNIQY
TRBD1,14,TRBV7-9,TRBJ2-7,ASSLVKGQGSYEQY
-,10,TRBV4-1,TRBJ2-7,ASSQDPNEQY
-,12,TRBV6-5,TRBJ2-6,ASRGAAGANVLT
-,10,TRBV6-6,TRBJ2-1,ASSYLTAEQF
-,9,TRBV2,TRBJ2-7,ASNLRGEQY
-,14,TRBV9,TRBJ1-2,ASSPSVQRHTTGYT
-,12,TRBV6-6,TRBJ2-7,ASSYQAGPYEQY
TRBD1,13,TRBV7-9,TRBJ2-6,ASSSTGAGANVLT
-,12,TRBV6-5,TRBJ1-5,ASSAQGPNQPQH
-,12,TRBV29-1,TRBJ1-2,SVESGSKMYGYT
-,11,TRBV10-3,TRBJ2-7,AISESATYEQY
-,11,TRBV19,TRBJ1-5,ASSIRNYQPQH
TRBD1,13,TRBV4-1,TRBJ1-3,ASSLTGAGGNTIY